The 22 T cell receptor beta chains in this list originate from one sample, sequenced in a study of cytomegalovirus exposure and HLA in healthy donors. 60 Vbeta and 13 Jbeta primers were used in PCR. Some clones are missing from TCRdb's copy, which holds only in-frame ones; the method was immunoSEQ multiplex PCR. The table includes fewer than 250,000 clones, approximately 79% detected once. Material for sequencing was PBMCs. The receptors shown here come from a woman aged 18-29 years in good health and CMV-seronegative.

CDR3 nucleotides: TGTGCCAGCAGCCCGGGACAGCGAGTCATGAACACTGAAGCTTTCTTT. Translating it yields CASSPGQRVMNTEAFF. The chain combines TRBV7-9 with TRBJ1-1, with 7 positions matching TRBD1. After removal of 5 bases from V and 0 bases from J, the junction contained 9 bases not matched to a gene. The CDR3 totals 16 residues. CDR1 is SEHNR and CDR2 is FQNEAQ in the germline V gene (reference sequence).

V is TRBV6-1 and J is TRBJ1-1; 8 nucleotides agree with TRBD1. Per germline, CDR1 MNHNS and CDR2 SASEGT. The CDR3 is 16 amino acids. The V segment lost 3 bases and the J segment 0 bases; nucleotides outside the gene matches: 6. The CDR3: CASSDPGTGMNTEAFF. CDR3 nucleotide sequence: TGTGCCAGCAGTGATCCCGGGACAGGTATGAACACTGAAGCTTTCTTT.

The gene calls are TRBV7-3 and TRBJ2-2, with 14 bases identical to TRBD2. Germline loops: CDR1 SGHTA, CDR2 FQGTGA. CDR3 length: 16 amino acids. Trimming took 3 bases from V and 7 from J; bases not matched to a gene: 4. CDR3 region: CASSLGLAGAVGELFF. CDR3 bases: TGTGCCAGCAGCTTGGGACTAGCGGGAGCAGTCGGGGAGCTGTTTTTT. Using reference TRBV7-3 and TRBJ2-2 for the parts outside the CDR3, the full variable domain is GAGVSQTPSNKVTEKGKYVELRCDPISGHTALYWYRQSLGQGPEFLIYFQGTGAADDSGLPNDRFFAVRPEGSVSTLKIQRTERGDSAVYLCASSLGLAGAVGELFFGEGSRLTVL.

V gene TRBV5-6 combines with J gene TRBJ1-1; D possibly corresponds to TRBD1 (5 bases). There are 16 residues in the CDR3. The germline gives CDR1 SGHDT, CDR2 YYEEEE. The V gene lost 6 bases and the J gene lost 1 base, with 19 bases spanning the gap. For the CDR3, the DNA is TGTGCCAGCAAGTTTGTAGGTAGTCAGGGGAACACTGAAGCTTTCTTT. It codes for CASKFVGSQGNTEAFF.

The rearrangement joins TRBV11-2 to TRBJ1-2; TRBD1 matches at 8 bases. Per the germline V gene, CDR1 is SGHAT and CDR2 is FQNNGV. The trim removed 6 bases at V and 5 bases at J, leaving 5 bases unmatched. CDR3 size: 13 residues. The chain's CDR3 is CASRAQGGYGYTF. The CDR3 DNA is TGTGCCAGCAGGGCACAGGGGGGGTATGGCTACACCTTC.

This clone was counted once. Germline is not matched at one junction end, which may reflect a read error. CDR3 in DNA: TGTTCCAGCAGCCTCACCGGGGAGCTGTTTTTT. Its protein product is CSSSLTGELFF. V gene TRBV7-9 combines with J gene TRBJ2-2, with D uncertain. The germline gives CDR1 SEHNR, CDR2 FQNEAQ (reference sequence). The CDR3 has 11 residues.

The V and J genes are TRBV7-9 and TRBJ1-4; tentative D call: TRBD1 (6 bases). Trimming took 5 bases from V and 0 from J, leaving 10 bases between them. Germline-derived CDR1 and CDR2 are SEHNR and FQNEAQ (reference sequence). The CDR3 sequence is 15 residues long. CDR3 in amino acids: CASSTWTATNEKLFF. In DNA, the CDR3 is TGTGCCAGCAGCACCTGGACAGCAACTAATGAAAAACTGTTTTTT.

This clone has only a few counts. This rearrangement joins TRBV5-1 to TRBJ2-3, with a tentative D call TRBD2 (5 bases). The CDR3 is 16 residues long. The germline V gene has CDR1 SGHRS and CDR2 YFSETQ. V lost 2 bases, J lost 6 bases, and 19 bases lay in between. The CDR3 DNA is TGCGCCAGCAGCTTATCGAGGGATTGGTCCCTGGATACGCAGTATTTT. It yields the protein CASSLSRDWSLDTQYF.

V is TRBV29-1 and J is TRBJ2-7; D possibly corresponds to TRBD1 (5 bases). Germline assignment: CDR1 SQVTM and CDR2 ANQGSEA. V gave up 4 bases and J gave up 0 bases, with 10 bases separating them. The CDR3 runs to 13 residues. CDR3: CSVGGSSSYEQYF. Written as DNA, the CDR3 is TGCAGCGTTGGGGGCAGCAGCTCCTACGAGCAGTACTTC.

In DNA form, the CDR3 reads TGTGCCAGCAGTCTTAGCGGGGGTTCGACAGATACGCAGTATTTT. Its translation is CASSLSGGSTDTQYF. The rearrangement links TRBV27 to TRBJ2-3; TRBD2 matches 9 bases. The V and J ends lost 5 bases and 3 bases, in that order; junction bases with no gene match: 6. The CDR3 is 15 amino acids. The germline CDR1 and CDR2 sequences are MNHEY and SMNVEV (reference sequence).

The chain uses TRBV7-9 and TRBJ1-4; the match to TRBD1 covers 7 bases. J lost 8 bases, V lost 1 base, and 7 bases had no gene match. This CDR3 has 15 amino acids. CDR1 SEHNR and CDR2 FQNEAQ come from the germline V gene (reference sequence). CDR3 sequence: CASSLDTGVEEKLFF. The CDR3 nucleotides read TGTGCCAGCAGCTTAGATACAGGGGTAGAAGAAAAACTGTTTTTT.

The J gene is TRBJ2-3, the V gene TRBV2; D is perhaps TRBD2 (5 bases). V was trimmed by 0 bases and J by 6 bases, leaving 13 bases between them. Germline CDR1 SNHLY, CDR2 FYNNEI. CDR3 size: 15 residues. The CDR3 DNA reads as TGTGCCAGCAGTGAAGCGCTGGACTGGGCGGATACGCAGTATTTT. Protein product: CASSEALDWADTQYF.

The CDR3 protein is CASSARDRGYEAFF. The CDR3 bases are TGTGCCAGCAGTGCCCGGGACAGGGGTTATGAAGCTTTCTTT. J is TRBJ1-1 and V is TRBV6-5; 10 positions match TRBD1. The CDR3 covers 14 residues. Per germline, CDR1 MNHEY and CDR2 SVGAGI. V lost 5 bases to trimming and J lost 7 bases; unmatched junction nucleotides: 7.

CDR3 in amino acids: CASSADRFTGELFF. The CDR3 DNA sequence: TGTGCCAGCAGCGCGGACAGGTTCACCGGGGAGCTGTTTTTT. The chain combines TRBV7-6 with TRBJ2-2, with 7 nucleotides matching TRBD1. The CDR3 runs to 14 residues. Germline values: CDR1 SGHVS, CDR2 FNYEAQ. Unmatched junction bases numbered 4, after V lost 5 bases and J lost 4 bases.

The V call is TRBV5-1, the J call TRBJ1-2, with TRBD1 matching over 8 bases. The ends lost 4 bases at V and 3 bases at J; junction bases unmatched: 5. From germline, CDR1 is SGHRS and CDR2 YFSETQ. The CDR3 sequence is 14 residues long. The CDR3 reads CASSPTGEYYGYTF. The CDR3, as DNA: TGCGCCAGCAGCCCGACAGGGGAGTACTATGGCTACACCTTC. The variable domain in full, completed from reference TRBV5-1 and TRBJ1-2, reads KAGVTQTPRYLIKTRGQQVTLSCSPISGHRSVSWYQQTPGQGLQFLFEYFSETQRNKGNFPGRFSGRQFSNSRSEMNVSTLELGDSALYLCASSPTGEYYGYTFGSGTRLTVV.

The CDR3 sequence: CASLTEEGYSSGNTIYF. The CDR3 coding sequence is TGTGCCAGTCTCACCGAGGAGGGCTATAGCTCTGGAAACACCATATATTTT. The chain carries TRBV18 and TRBJ1-3, with D hard to call. CDR1 KGHSH and CDR2 LQKENI come from the germline V gene. Trimming removed 9 bases from V and 0 bases from J, with 21 bases in between. The CDR3 covers 17 residues.

V gene TRBV4-2 combines with J gene TRBJ2-7, with 9 bases matching TRBD1. The CDR3 length is 13 residues. The J segment lost 6 bases and the V segment lost 4 bases, leaving 4 bases of the junction unmatched. Germline lookup yields CDR1 LGHNA and CDR2 YNFKEQ. The CDR3 loop is CASSPGTGREQYF. CDR3 DNA sequence: TGTGCCAGCAGCCCGGGGACAGGGCGCGAGCAGTACTTC.

J is TRBJ2-3 and V is TRBV9, with TRBD1 matching 8 bases. The V and J ends lost 4 bases and 5 bases, in that order; junction bases with no gene match: 12. CDR3 length: 16 amino acids. Germline CDR1 reads SGDLS; CDR2 reads YYNGEE. Here the CDR3 reads CASSPPKGGTGDTQYF. The CDR3 DNA reads TGTGCCAGCAGCCCCCCCAAAGGCGGGACAGGAGATACGCAGTATTTT.

The genes are TRBV7-7 and TRBJ1-6; possibly TRBD1 for D (5 bases). CDR1 SSHAT and CDR2 FNYEAQ come from the germline V gene (reference sequence). The germline V and J ends were trimmed by 1 base and 0 bases, with 16 bases remaining between them. This CDR3 is 19 amino acids long. The CDR3: CASSLDIREWRSYNSPLHF. The CDR3 coding sequence is TGTGCCAGCAGCTTAGATATCAGGGAATGGCGCTCCTATAATTCACCCCTCCACTTT.

V and J are TRBV7-9 and TRBJ2-5; 9 positions match TRBD1. Germline-derived CDR1 and CDR2 are SEHNR and FQNEAQ (reference sequence). The CDR3 runs to 15 residues. Germline trimming cut 2 bases from V and 4 bases from J; bases unmatched to any gene: 5. The CDR3 loop is CASSLQGQGPETQYF. As DNA, the CDR3 is TGTGCCAGCAGCTTACAGGGACAGGGACCAGAGACCCAGTACTTC.

This clone was seen a few times. J is TRBJ2-3 and V is TRBV7-9, with D perhaps TRBD2 (6 bases). The germline V gene encodes CDR1 SEHNR and CDR2 FQNEAQ (reference sequence). CDR3 length: 17 residues. Trimming took off 5 bases at V and 1 base at J, with 19 bases between the two ends. The CDR3 spells CASSIYTSPRGTDTQYF. The CDR3 nucleotides are TGTGCCAGCAGCATATATACTAGCCCCCGCGGCACAGATACGCAGTATTTT. Full variable domain (outside the CDR3, taken from reference TRBV7-9 and TRBJ2-3): DTGVSQNPRHKITKRGQNVTFRCDPISEHNRLYWYRQTLGQGPEFLTYFQNEAQLEKSRLLSDRFSAERPKGSFSTLEIQRTEQGDSAMYLCASSIYTSPRGTDTQYFGPGTRLTVL.

The genes are TRBV5-1 and TRBJ2-1; 10 bases are shared with TRBD2. Germline V lookup: CDR1 SGHRS, CDR2 YFSETQ. The CDR3 loop spans 14 amino acids. The ends lost 3 bases at V and 7 bases at J; junction bases unmatched: 4. The DNA for the CDR3 is TGCGCCAGCAGCTCCGGACTAGCGGCGAATGAGCAGTTCTTC. This encodes CASSSGLAANEQFF. Full variable domain (remainder filled in from reference TRBV5-1 and TRBJ2-1): KAGVTQTPRYLIKTRGQQVTLSCSPISGHRSVSWYQQTPGQGLQFLFEYFSETQRNKGNFPGRFSGRQFSNSRSEMNVSTLELGDSALYLCASSSGLAANEQFFGPGTRLTVL.